This T cell receptor beta chain was sequenced for a study of identifying expanded T cells in peripheral blood. Healthy donors had no documented immune events, such as infections, while sampled. This clone was seen more than once but under ten times. Its antigen is not identified. General study results and limits: Over about two and four weeks, about 17 and 20 clones changed, versus 1.2 between replicates.

Profiling relied on immunoSEQ multiplex PCR, and the TCRdb table lists in-frame clones only, not all of them. Seen here are more than 85,000 clones, roughly 88% observed once, and the top ten hold around an eighth. The CDR3 runs 18 residues. Germline loops: CDR1 SGHTA, CDR2 FQGTGA. V was clipped by 2 bases and J by 1 base; unmatched bases: 11. The chain carries TRBV7-3 and TRBJ1-3; 7 nucleotides match TRBD1. Sequenced input: blood. The TCR comes from a person aged 18-70 years in good health. Here the CDR3 DNA reads TGTGCCAGCAGCTTATCCGACCACAGGGGTCTATCTGGAAACACCATATATTTT. The encoded protein is CASSLSDHRGLSGNTIYF.